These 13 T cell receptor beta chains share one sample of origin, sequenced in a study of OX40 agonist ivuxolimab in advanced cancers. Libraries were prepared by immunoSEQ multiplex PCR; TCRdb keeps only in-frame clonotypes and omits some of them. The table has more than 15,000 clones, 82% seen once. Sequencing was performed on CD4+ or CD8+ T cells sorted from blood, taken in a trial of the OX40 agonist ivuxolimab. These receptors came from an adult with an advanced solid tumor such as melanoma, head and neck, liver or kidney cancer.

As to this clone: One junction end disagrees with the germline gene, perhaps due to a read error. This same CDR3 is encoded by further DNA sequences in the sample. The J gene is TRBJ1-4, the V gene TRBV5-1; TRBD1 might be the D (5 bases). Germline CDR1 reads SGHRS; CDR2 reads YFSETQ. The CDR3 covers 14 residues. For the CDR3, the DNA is TGCGCTAGCAAACCGGGGGGAACTAATGAAAAACTGTTTTTT. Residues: CASKPGGTNEKLFF.

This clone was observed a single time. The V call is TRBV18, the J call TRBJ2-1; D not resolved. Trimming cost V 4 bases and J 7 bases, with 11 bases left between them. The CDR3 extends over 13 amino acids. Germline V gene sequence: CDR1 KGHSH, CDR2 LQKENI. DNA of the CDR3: TGTGCCAGCTCACTCCTGGACGGGAATGAGCAGTTCTTC. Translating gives CASSLLDGNEQFF.

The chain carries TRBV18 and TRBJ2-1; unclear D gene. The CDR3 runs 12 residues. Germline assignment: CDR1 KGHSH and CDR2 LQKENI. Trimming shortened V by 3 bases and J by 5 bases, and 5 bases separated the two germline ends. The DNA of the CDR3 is TGTGCCAGCTCACCGGTCGACAATGAGCAGTTCTTC. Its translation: CASSPVDNEQFF.

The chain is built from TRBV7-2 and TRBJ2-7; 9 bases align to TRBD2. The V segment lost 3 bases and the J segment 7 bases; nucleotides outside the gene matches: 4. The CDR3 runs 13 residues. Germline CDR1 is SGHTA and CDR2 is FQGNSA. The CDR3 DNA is TGTGCCAGCAGCTTTGGTAGCGGGAGTGAGCAGTACTTC. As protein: CASSFGSGSEQYF. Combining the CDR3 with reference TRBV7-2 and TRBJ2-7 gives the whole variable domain GAGVSQSPSNKVTEKGKDVELRCDPISGHTALYWYRQSLGQGLEFLIYFQGNSAPDKSGLPSDRFSAERTGGSVSTLTIQRTQQEDSAVYLCASSFGSGSEQYFGPGTRLTVT.

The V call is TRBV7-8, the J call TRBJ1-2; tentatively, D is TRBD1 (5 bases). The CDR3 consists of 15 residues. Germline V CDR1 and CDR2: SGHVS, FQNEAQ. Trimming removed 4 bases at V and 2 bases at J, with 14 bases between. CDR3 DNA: TGTGCCAGCAGCTCATTTAGTGGGGCCAACTATGGCTACACCTTC. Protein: CASSSFSGANYGYTF. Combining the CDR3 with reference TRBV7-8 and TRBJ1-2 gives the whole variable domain GAGVSQSPRYKVAKRGQDVALRCDPISGHVSLFWYQQALGQGPEFLTYFQNEAQLDKSGLPSDRFFAERPEGSVSTLKIQRTQQEDSAVYLCASSSFSGANYGYTFGSGTRLTVV.

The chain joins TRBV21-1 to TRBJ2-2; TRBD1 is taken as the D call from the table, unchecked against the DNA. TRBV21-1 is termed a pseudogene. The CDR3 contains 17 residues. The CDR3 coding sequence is TGTGCCAGCAGCAAAGGTGGGACAGGGCATGACTACGGGGAGCTGTTTTTT. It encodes CASSKGGTGHDYGELFF.

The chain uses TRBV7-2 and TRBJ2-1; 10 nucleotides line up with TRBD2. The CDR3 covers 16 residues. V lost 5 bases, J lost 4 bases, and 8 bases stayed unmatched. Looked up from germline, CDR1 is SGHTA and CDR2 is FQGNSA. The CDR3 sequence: CASSPQAGGAYNEQFF. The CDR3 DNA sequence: TGTGCCAGCAGCCCGCAAGCGGGAGGGGCGTACAATGAGCAGTTCTTC.

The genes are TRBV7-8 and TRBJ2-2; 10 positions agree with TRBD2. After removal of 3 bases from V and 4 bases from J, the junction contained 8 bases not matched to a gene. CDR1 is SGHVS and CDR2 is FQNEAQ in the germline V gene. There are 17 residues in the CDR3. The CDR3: CASSLSLAGAGTGELFF. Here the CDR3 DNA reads TGTGCCAGCAGCTTGTCTCTAGCGGGGGCGGGCACCGGGGAGCTGTTTTTT.

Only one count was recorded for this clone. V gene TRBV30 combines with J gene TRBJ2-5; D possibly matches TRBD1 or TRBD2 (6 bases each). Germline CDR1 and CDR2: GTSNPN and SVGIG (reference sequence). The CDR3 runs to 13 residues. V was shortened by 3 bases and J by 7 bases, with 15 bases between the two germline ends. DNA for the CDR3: TGTGCCTGGAGGGAGGGGGAGGTTAGGACCCAGTACTTC. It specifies CAWREGEVRTQYF.

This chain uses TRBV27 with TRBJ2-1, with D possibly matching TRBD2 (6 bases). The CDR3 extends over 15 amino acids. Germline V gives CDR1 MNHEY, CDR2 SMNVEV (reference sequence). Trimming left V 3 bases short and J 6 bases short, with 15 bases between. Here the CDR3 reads CASSFGGFEGNEQFF. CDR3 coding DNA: TGTGCCAGCAGTTTCGGGGGTTTTGAGGGCAATGAGCAGTTCTTC.

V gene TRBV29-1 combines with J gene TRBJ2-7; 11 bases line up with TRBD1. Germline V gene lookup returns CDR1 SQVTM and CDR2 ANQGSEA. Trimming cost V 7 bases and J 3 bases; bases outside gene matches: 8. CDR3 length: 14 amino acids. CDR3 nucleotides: TGCAGCGCTGCCAAGGGGACAGGGGGCTACGAGCAGTACTTC. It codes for CSAAKGTGGYEQYF.

The CDR3 here is CATEGTAGNQPQHF. The CDR3 bases are TGTGCCACAGAAGGGACGGCGGGCAATCAGCCCCAGCATTTT. This sequence joins TRBV19 and TRBJ1-5; a weak D match, TRBD1 (5 bases). Looked up from germline, CDR1 is LNHDA and CDR2 is SQIVND (reference sequence). The CDR3 contains 14 residues. Trimming left V 10 bases short and J 2 bases short, with 15 bases between.

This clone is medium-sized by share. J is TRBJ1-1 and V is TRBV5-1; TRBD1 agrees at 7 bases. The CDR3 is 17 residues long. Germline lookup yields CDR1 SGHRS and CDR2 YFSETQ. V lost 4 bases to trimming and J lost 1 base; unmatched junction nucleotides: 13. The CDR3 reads CASSLWGPGQRNTEAFF. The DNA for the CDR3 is TGCGCCAGCAGCCTTTGGGGTCCGGGACAGCGGAACACTGAAGCTTTCTTT.